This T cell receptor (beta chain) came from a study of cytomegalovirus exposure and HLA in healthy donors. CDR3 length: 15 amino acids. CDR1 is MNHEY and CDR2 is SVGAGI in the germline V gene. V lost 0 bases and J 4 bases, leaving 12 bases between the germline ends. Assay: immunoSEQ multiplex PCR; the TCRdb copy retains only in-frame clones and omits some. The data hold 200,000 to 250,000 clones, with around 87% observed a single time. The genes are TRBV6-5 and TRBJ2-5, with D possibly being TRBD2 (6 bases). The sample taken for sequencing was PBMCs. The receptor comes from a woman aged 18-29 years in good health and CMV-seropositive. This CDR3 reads CASSYSTTSRETQYF. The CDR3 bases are TGTGCCAGCAGTTACTCGACTACTAGCCGAGAGACCCAGTACTTC.